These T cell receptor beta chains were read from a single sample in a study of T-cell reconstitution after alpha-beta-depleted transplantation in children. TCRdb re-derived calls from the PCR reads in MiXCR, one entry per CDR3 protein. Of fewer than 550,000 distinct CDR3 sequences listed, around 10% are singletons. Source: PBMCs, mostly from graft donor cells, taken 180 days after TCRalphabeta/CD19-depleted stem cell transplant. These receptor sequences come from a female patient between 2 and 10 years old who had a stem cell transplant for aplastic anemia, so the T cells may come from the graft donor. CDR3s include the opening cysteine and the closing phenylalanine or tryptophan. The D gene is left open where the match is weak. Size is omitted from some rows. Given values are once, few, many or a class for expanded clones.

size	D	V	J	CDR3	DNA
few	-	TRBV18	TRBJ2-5	CASSPEYGETQYF	TGTGCCAGCTCACCAGAATACGGAGAGACCCAGTACTTC
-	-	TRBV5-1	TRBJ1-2	CASSLGRRTGYTF	TGCGCCAGCAGCTTGGGCAGGAGAACGGGCTACACCTTC
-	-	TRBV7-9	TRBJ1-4	CASTPLGPTGHEKLFF	TGTGCCAGCACCCCTTTGGGACCCACAGGCCATGAAAAACTGTTTTTT
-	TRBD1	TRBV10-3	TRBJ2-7	CAISWGTDDYEQYF	TGTGCCATCAGCTGGGGGACAGACGATTACGAGCAGTACTTC
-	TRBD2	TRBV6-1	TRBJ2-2	CASSGGQGSGKHTGELFF	TGTGCCAGCAGTGGGGGTCAAGGTAGCGGGAAACACACCGGGGAGCTGTTTTTT
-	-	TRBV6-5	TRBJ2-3	CASSYSMGNTDTQYF	TGTGCCAGCAGTTACTCGATGGGGAACACAGATACGCAGTATTTT
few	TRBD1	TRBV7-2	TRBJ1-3	CASSTNRGGGNTIYF	TGTGCCAGCAGCACCAACAGGGGCGGCGGAAACACCATATATTTT
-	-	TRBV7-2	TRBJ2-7	CASSITSGSPRYEQYF	TGTGCCAGCAGCATCACGTCGGGATCGCCGAGATACGAGCAGTACTTC
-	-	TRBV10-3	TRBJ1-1	CAISEPRGGGTEAFF	TGTGCCATCAGTGAGCCTCGTGGTGGTGGCACTGAAGCTTTCTTT
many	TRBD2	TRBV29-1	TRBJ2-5	CSAYGLAGRQETQYF	TGCAGCGCCTACGGACTAGCGGGACGACAAGAGACCCAGTACTTC
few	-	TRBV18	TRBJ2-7	CASSPEGEQPGYEQYF	TGTGCCAGCTCACCCGAAGGAGAGCAGCCGGGCTACGAGCAGTACTTC
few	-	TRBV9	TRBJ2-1	CASSVGRGGNNEQFF	TGTGCCAGCAGCGTAGGCAGGGGGGGGAACAATGAGCAGTTCTTC
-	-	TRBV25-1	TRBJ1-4	CASSESGGVNEKLFF	TGTGCCAGCAGTGAATCCGGCGGGGTAAATGAAAAACTGTTTTTT
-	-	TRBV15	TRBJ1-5	CATSRDPVESQPQHF	TGTGCCACCAGCAGAGATCCGGTCGAGAGTCAGCCCCAGCATTTT
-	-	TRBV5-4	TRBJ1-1	CASSLRGHEGAFF	TGTGCCAGCAGCTTGCGGGGCCATGAGGGAGCTTTCTTT
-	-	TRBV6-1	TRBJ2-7	CASRSGVGGYEQYF	TGTGCCAGCAGGTCCGGGGTGGGGGGCTACGAGCAGTACTTC
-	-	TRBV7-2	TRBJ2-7	CASSLAGYSYEQYF	TGTGCCAGCAGCTTAGCGGGGTACTCCTACGAGCAGTACTTC
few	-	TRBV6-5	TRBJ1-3	CASSYSRISGNTIYF	TGTGCCAGCAGTTACTCACGGATCTCTGGAAACACCATATATTTT
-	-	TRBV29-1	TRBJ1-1	CSVLGGIEAFF	TGCAGCGTTCTCGGGGGCATTGAAGCTTTCTTT
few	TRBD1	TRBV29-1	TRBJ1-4	CSVTRGNEKLFF	TGCAGCGTTACCAGGGGGAATGAAAAACTGTTTTTT
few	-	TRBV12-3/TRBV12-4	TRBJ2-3	CASTSANTDTQYF	TGTGCCAGCACTAGCGCGAACACAGATACGCAGTATTTT
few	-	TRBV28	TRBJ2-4	CASSAPRKGAKNIQYF	TGTGCCAGCAGCGCCCCGAGGAAGGGAGCCAAAAACATTCAGTACTTC
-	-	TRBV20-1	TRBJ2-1	CSARGRSGSSYNEQFF	TGCAGTGCTAGAGGTCGGTCGGGAAGCTCCTACAATGAGCAGTTCTTC
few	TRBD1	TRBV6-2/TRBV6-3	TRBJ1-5	CASSYAGQGYPWPQHF	TGTGCCAGCAGTTACGCCGGACAGGGCTATCCATGGCCCCAGCATTTT
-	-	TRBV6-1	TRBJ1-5	CASSMTVSNQPQHF	TGTGCCAGCAGTATGACCGTTAGCAATCAGCCCCAGCATTTT
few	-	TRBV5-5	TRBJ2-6	CASSLRHRINSGANVLTF	TGTGCCAGCAGCTTGCGTCACAGGATAAACTCTGGGGCCAACGTCCTGACTTTC
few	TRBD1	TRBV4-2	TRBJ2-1	CASSETTGTGGINEQFF	TGTGCCAGCAGCGAGACGACCGGCACAGGGGGTATCAATGAGCAGTTCTTC
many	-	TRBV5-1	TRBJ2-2	CASSVDSTGELFF	TGCGCCAGCAGCGTGGACAGTACCGGGGAGCTGTTTTTT
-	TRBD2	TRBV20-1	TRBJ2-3	CSARPPQRESTDTQYF	TGCAGTGCTAGGCCCCCTCAGCGGGAGAGCACAGATACGCAGTATTTT
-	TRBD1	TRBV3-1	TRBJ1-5	CASSQAPRDRDWGQPQHF	TGTGCCAGCAGCCAAGCACCCCGAGACAGGGATTGGGGCCAGCCCCAGCATTTT
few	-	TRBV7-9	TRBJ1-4	CASSLGLNEKLFF	TGTGCCAGCAGCTTGGGACTTAATGAAAAACTGTTTTTT
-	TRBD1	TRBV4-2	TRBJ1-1	CASSQDQGDTEAFF	TGTGCCAGCAGCCAAGATCAGGGGGACACTGAAGCTTTCTTT
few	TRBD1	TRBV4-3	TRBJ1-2	CASSLRQGRRGYGYTF	TGCGCCAGCAGCCTCCGACAGGGGCGGAGGGGCTATGGCTACACCTTC
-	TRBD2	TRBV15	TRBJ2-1	CATSREASGGEQFF	TGTGCCACCAGCAGAGAGGCTAGCGGGGGTGAGCAGTTCTTC
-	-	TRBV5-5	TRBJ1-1	CASSLGATEAFF	TGTGCCAGCAGCTTAGGGGCAACTGAAGCTTTCTTT
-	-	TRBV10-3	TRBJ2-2	CAISESERQRNTGELFF	TGTGCCATCAGTGAGTCAGAGAGGCAGCGGAACACCGGGGAGCTGTTTTTT
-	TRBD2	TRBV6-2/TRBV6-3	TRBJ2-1	CASSYQRGEQFF	TGTGCCAGCAGCTACCAGCGGGGGGAGCAGTTCTTC
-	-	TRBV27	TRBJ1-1	CASSLRSPNTEAFF	TGTGCCAGCAGTTTAAGATCCCCAAACACTGAAGCTTTCTTT
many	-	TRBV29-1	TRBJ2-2	CSVAPNTGELFF	TGCAGCGTGGCCCCGAACACCGGGGAGCTGTTTTTT
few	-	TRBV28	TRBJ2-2	CASGNMENTGELFF	TGTGCCAGCGGGAACATGGAGAACACCGGGGAGCTGTTTTTT
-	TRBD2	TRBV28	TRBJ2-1	CASSLWTSGGNEQFF	TGTGCCAGCAGCCTATGGACTAGCGGAGGTAATGAGCAGTTCTTC
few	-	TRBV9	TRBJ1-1	CASSVGGGVANTEAFF	TGTGCCAGCAGCGTAGGGGGGGGGGTGGCGAACACTGAAGCTTTCTTT
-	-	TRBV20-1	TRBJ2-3	CSARRSGGADTQYF	TGCAGTGCTAGACGGAGCGGAGGGGCAGATACGCAGTATTTT
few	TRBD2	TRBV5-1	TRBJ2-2	CASSSNLLGQRETGELFF	TGCGCCAGCAGCTCGAACCTACTCGGACAGCGGGAGACCGGGGAGCTGTTTTTT
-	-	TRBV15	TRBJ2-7	CATSRDRGTVSYEQYF	TGTGCCACCAGCAGAGATCGCGGGACGGTCTCCTACGAGCAGTACTTC
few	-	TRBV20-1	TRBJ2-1	CSARSIGGTAVYNEQFF	TGCAGTGCTAGATCGATAGGGGGAACGGCGGTCTACAATGAGCAGTTCTTC
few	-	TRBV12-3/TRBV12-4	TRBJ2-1	CASSLIDYSGHDEQFF	TGTGCCAGCAGTTTAATCGACTACTCAGGCCATGATGAGCAGTTCTTC
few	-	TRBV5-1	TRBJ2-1	CASSLNQGLREQFF	TGCGCCAGCAGCTTGAATCAGGGTTTAAGGGAGCAGTTCTTC
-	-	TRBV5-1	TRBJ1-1	CASSALTANTEAFF	TGCGCCAGCAGCGCCCTTACAGCGAACACTGAAGCTTTCTTT
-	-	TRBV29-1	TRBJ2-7	CSLWVSYEQYF	TGCAGCCTTTGGGTCTCCTACGAGCAGTACTTC
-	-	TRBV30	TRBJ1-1	CAWSGTEAFF	TGTGCCTGGAGTGGCACTGAAGCTTTCTTT